The entry below describes one T cell receptor (beta chain). The sample contains more than one DNA sequence encoding this CDR3. The CDR3 has 13 amino acids. With 7 bases clipped from V and 7 bases from J, the junction kept 4 bases outside the gene matches. Per the original data handling: Amplification with reference gene primers provided the estimates of nucleated cell counts. This table comes from immunoSEQ multiplex PCR, and its TCRdb copy is limited to in-frame clones, with some not included. That table gives V, J and clone size, and the DNA gave D and trimming. The sample includes roughly 41,000 clones, 70% to 90% of them seen just once. This record comes from a study of blood T cell repertoires in COVID-19. Study details: Samples representing acute and convalescent COVID-19 were sourced from the United States, Italy and Spain.

The sample comprised peripheral blood. The clonotype originates from a human donor in a cohort sampled during active COVID-19. The donor label of this sample is uncertain. This chain uses TRBV12-3 or TRBV12-4 with TRBJ1-6, with 7 bases that match TRBD1. CDR3 coding DNA: TGTGCCAGCAATAAACAGGGGAATTCACCCCTCCACTTT. Translating it yields CASNKQGNSPLHF.